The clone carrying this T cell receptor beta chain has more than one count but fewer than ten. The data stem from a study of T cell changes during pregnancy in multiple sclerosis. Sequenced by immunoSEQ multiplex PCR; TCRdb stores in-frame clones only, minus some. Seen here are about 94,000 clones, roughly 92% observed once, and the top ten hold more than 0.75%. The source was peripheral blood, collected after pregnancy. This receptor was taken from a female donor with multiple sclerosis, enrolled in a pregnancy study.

In DNA, the CDR3 is TGCGCCAGCAGCCAAGTAAGGGGGACAGACCTGTATAGCAATCAGCCCCAGCATTTT. Protein: CASSQVRGTDLYSNQPQHF. V is TRBV4-1 and J is TRBJ1-5, with TRBD1 matching 7 bases. The CDR3 loop spans 19 amino acids. V gave up 1 base and J gave up 0 bases; unmatched junction bases: 12. CDR1 and CDR2 from the germline V gene are MGHRA and YSYEKL.